A selection of T cell receptor beta chains follows, all from one sample in a study of cytomegalovirus exposure and HLA in healthy donors. Assay used: immunoSEQ multiplex PCR; TCRdb lists only in-frame clones, some missing. This sample has 110,000 to 150,000 clones, with around four fifths found just once. Sequencing was performed on PBMCs. All receptors derive from a boy younger than 10 in good health and CMV-seronegative. The CDR3 runs from the conserved cysteine through the conserved F or W. The order of the fields is V gene, D gene, J gene, clone size, CDR3 DNA, CDR3 protein. D genes are given only for firm matches. Only some rows state a clone size, as once, few, many or a class for expanded clones.

TRBV7-2	-	TRBJ2-3	-	TGTGCCAGCAGCTTGGCAGCGAGAGACCATACGCAGTATTTT	CASSLAARDHTQYF
TRBV7-6	-	TRBJ1-2	-	TGTGCCAGCAGCTTAGGTCCGGGCTATGGCTACACCTTC	CASSLGPGYGYTF
TRBV5-4	TRBD2	TRBJ2-7	-	TGTGCCAGCAGCTTGGATAGGGAGGGAGACTCCTACGAGCAGTACTTC	CASSLDREGDSYEQYF
TRBV7-9	-	TRBJ2-1	-	TGTGCCAGCAGCCCCGAGAATGAGCAGTTCTTC	CASSPENEQFF
TRBV9	TRBD2	TRBJ2-1	-	TGTGCCAGCAGCCCCAGCGGGAGAGCTAGCGGGGTGTTGGGCAATGAGCAGTTCTTC	CASSPSGRASGVLGNEQFF
TRBV5-5	TRBD2	TRBJ2-7	-	TGTGCCAGCACCTTCGGACGGGAGGTCACCAGCTACGAGCAGTACTTC	CASTFGREVTSYEQYF
TRBV2	-	TRBJ1-1	-	TGTGCCAGCAGCCCAATCGGGTCGGGGGGCACTGAAGCTTTCTTT	CASSPIGSGGTEAFF
TRBV11-3	TRBD1	TRBJ1-1	-	TGTGCCAGCAGCTTAGATACGATGTCGGACAGGGACACTGAAGCTTTCTTT	CASSLDTMSDRDTEAFF
TRBV6-1	TRBD1	TRBJ2-5	-	TGTGCCAGCAGTGAACAGGGGGCGCGGCAGGAGACCCAGTACTTC	CASSEQGARQETQYF
TRBV6-6	-	TRBJ1-4	-	TGTGCCAGCAGCCTACCGGGGGTCGAAAAACTGTTTTTT	CASSLPGVEKLFF
TRBV7-9	-	TRBJ1-2	-	TGTGCCAGCAGCCAGGCCGGGAGTAGTCTGTACGATGGCTACACCTTC	CASSQAGSSLYDGYTF
TRBV7-3	-	TRBJ2-3	-	TGTGCCAGCAGCTCCCCGCCAGGGCAGGGAAGAGGCACAGATACGCAGTATTTT	CASSSPPGQGRGTDTQYF
TRBV7-9	-	TRBJ2-2	-	TGTGCCAGCAGCCCCCTTATCTGGGGCCCTTCGAACACCGGGGAGCTGTTTTTT	CASSPLIWGPSNTGELFF
TRBV7-9	-	TRBJ2-1	-	TGTGCCAGCAGCTTAGGTACAGGAAATTACAATGAGCAGTTCTTC	CASSLGTGNYNEQFF
TRBV19	-	TRBJ1-1	-	TGTGCCAGTAGTATTACCGGGACTCATGAAGCTTTCTTT	CASSITGTHEAFF
TRBV19	-	TRBJ1-5	-	TGTGCCAGTAGTATCCCCCCGGGGGATCAGCCCCAGCATTTT	CASSIPPGDQPQHF
TRBV2	-	TRBJ1-2	-	TGTGCCAGCAGTGAGGCGCGGGGCTACACCTTC	CASSEARGYTF
TRBV20-1	-	TRBJ1-1	-	TGCAGTGCTGACAAGAACACTGAAGCTTTCTTT	CSADKNTEAFF
TRBV25-1	-	TRBJ1-1	-	TGTGCCAGCAGTAATGGGGCCGAAGCTTTCTTT	CASSNGAEAFF
TRBV10-3	-	TRBJ1-2	-	TGTGCCATCAGTGGAGACAGTGGCTACACCTTC	CAISGDSGYTF
TRBV19	-	TRBJ1-5	-	TGTGCCAGTAGTCCGGGACTTAGCAATCAGCCCCAGCATTTT	CASSPGLSNQPQHF
TRBV5-5	TRBD2	TRBJ2-3	-	TGTGCCAGCAGCTCCCTACTAGCGGCCACAGATACGCAGTATTTT	CASSSLLAATDTQYF
TRBV14	TRBD2	TRBJ2-7	-	TGTGCCAGCAGCCAAGGCAGCGGGAGCTTTTACGAGCAGTACTTC	CASSQGSGSFYEQYF
TRBV27	-	TRBJ2-5	-	TGTGCCAGTAAAAACCAAGAGACCCAGTACTTC	CASKNQETQYF
TRBV6-1	TRBD2	TRBJ2-7	-	TGTGCCAGCAGTGAAGCGGCGGGGGGCTCCTACGAGCAGTACTTC	CASSEAAGGSYEQYF
TRBV7-8	-	TRBJ1-1	-	TGTGCCAGCAGCTTAAGTCGTGGGGGGTTGAACACTGAAGCTTTCTTT	CASSLSRGGLNTEAFF
TRBV7-3	TRBD2	TRBJ2-1	-	TGTGCCAGCAGCCGAACTAGCGGGAGGGGCGATGAGCAGTTCTTC	CASSRTSGRGDEQFF
TRBV2	TRBD1	TRBJ2-5	-	TGTGCCAGCAGTGATCGTGGGACAGGGCAAGAGACCCAGTACTTC	CASSDRGTGQETQYF
TRBV10-2	TRBD1	TRBJ2-3	-	TGCGCCAGCAGTGAGCGTCTGGGAAGGGGGCCCGGAACAGATACGCAGTATTTT	CASSERLGRGPGTDTQYF
TRBV7-2	-	TRBJ1-4	-	TGTGCCAGCAGCTTAGCGAATCGAGTCGCAACTAATGAAAAACTGTTTTTT	CASSLANRVATNEKLFF
TRBV6-6	-	TRBJ1-5	-	TGTGCCAGCAGTTACTCAGTTCACAGGGGCAATCAGCCCCAGCATTTT	CASSYSVHRGNQPQHF
TRBV7-8	-	TRBJ1-5	-	TGTGCCAGCAGCGCTTGGAGGACAAGGGGGAATCAGCCCCAGCATTTT	CASSAWRTRGNQPQHF
TRBV30	TRBD1	TRBJ1-2	-	TGTGCCTGGGAACCCGGACAGGGAGGCGGCTACACCTTC	CAWEPGQGGGYTF
TRBV30	TRBD1	TRBJ1-1	-	TGTGCCTGGAGGCCAGGGGGGAGCGAAGCTTTCTTT	CAWRPGGSEAFF
TRBV7-9	TRBD1	TRBJ2-7	-	TGTGCCAGCAGCCCTCGGACAGGGATTTCTAACGAGCAGTACTTC	CASSPRTGISNEQYF
TRBV10-2	-	TRBJ2-5	-	TGCGCCAGCAGTGAGTCATACCAGGCGACCTACTTC	CASSESYQATYF
TRBV4-2	TRBD2	TRBJ2-1	-	TGTGCCAGCAGCCAAGCGCGGCGGGAGGGCTCCTACAATGAGCAGTTCTTC	CASSQARREGSYNEQFF
TRBV14	-	TRBJ1-1	-	TGTGCCAGCAGCCTCACCTTGGGGGCCATGGGAGCTTTCTTT	CASSLTLGAMGAFF
TRBV7-8	-	TRBJ1-6	-	TGTGCCAGCAGCTCGTGGACAGAAACAAATTCACCCCTCCACTTT	CASSSWTETNSPLHF
TRBV10-3	TRBD1	TRBJ2-1	once	TGTGCCATCAGTGAGTCACAGGGGGCCGGCTTAACTCAGCAGTTCTTC	CAISESQGAGLTQQFF
TRBV15	-	TRBJ2-7	-	TGTGCCACCAGCAGCGGGTGGAAGCAGTACTTC	CATSSGWKQYF
TRBV10-3	TRBD1	TRBJ1-1	-	TGTGCCATCAGAGAGGGGGCTACGGACACTGAAGCTTTCTTT	CAIREGATDTEAFF
TRBV10-3	-	TRBJ1-1	once	TGTGCCATCAGTGGGGTACAGGGAAGGACTGAAGCTTTCTTT	CAISGVQGRTEAFF
TRBV7-2	-	TRBJ2-3	-	TGTGCCAGCAGCCTTACCTCTTCCCTCGCGGCACGTTTAGATACGCAGTATTTT	CASSLTSSLAARLDTQYF
TRBV2	-	TRBJ1-1	-	TGTGCCAGCAGTGCCCCCGGGAACACTGAAGCTTTCTTT	CASSAPGNTEAFF
TRBV25-1	-	TRBJ2-5	once	TGTGCCAGCACGGGGACTTTAAAGACCCAGTACTTC	CASTGTLKTQYF
TRBV5-1	TRBD2	TRBJ2-1	-	TGCGCCAGCAGCCAACTCAAGGCGGGGGGGACCCATGAGCAGTTCTTC	CASSQLKAGGTHEQFF
TRBV9	-	TRBJ1-1	-	TGTGCCAGCAGCGTAGGGATAATGGGGGGAGCTTTCTTT	CASSVGIMGGAFF
TRBV7-3	-	TRBJ1-2	-	TGTGCCAGCAGCTTACAGGGATCTAACTATGGCTACACCTTC	CASSLQGSNYGYTF
TRBV2	TRBD2	TRBJ2-3	-	TGTGCCAGCAGGTGGACTAGCGGAGGGTTCACAGATACGCAGTATTTT	CASRWTSGGFTDTQYF
TRBV5-1	TRBD1	TRBJ1-1	-	TGCGCCAGCAGCTTGGACAGGGGCACTGAAGCTTTCTTT	CASSLDRGTEAFF